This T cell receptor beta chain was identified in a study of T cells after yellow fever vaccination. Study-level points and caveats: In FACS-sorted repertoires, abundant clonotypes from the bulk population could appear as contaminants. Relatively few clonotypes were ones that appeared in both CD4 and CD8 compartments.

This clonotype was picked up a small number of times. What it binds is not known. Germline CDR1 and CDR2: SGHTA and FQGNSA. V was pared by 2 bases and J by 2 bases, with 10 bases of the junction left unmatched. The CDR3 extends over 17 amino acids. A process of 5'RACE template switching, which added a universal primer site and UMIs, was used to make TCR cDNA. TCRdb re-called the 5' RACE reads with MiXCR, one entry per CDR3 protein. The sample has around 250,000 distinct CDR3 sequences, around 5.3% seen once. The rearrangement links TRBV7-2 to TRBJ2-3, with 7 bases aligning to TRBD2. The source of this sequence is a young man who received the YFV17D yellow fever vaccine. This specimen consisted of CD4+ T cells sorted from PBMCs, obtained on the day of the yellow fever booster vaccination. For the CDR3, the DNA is TGTGCCAGCAGCTTAAGCCCGCAGCGGGGCGACACAGATACGCAGTATTTT. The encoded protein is CASSLSPQRGDTDTQYF.